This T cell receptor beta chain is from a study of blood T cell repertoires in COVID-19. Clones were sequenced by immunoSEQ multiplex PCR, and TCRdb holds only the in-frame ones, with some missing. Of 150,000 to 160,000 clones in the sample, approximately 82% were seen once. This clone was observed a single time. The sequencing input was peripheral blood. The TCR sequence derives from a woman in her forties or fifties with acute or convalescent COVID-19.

As DNA, the CDR3 is TGTGCCAGCAGCCAAGAAATTAACAGGGGGCGAATTGGAAACACCATATATTTT. Protein: CASSQEINRGRIGNTIYF. The V call is TRBV4-2, the J call TRBJ1-3, with 9 bases fitting TRBD1. V lost 0 bases to trimming and J lost 3 bases; unmatched junction nucleotides: 9. CDR1 and CDR2 from the germline V gene are LGHNA and YNFKEQ. CDR3 length: 18 amino acids.